A selection of T cell receptor beta chains follows, all from one sample in a study of cytomegalovirus exposure and HLA in healthy donors. TCRdb's copy holds only in-frame clones and misses some; the assay was immunoSEQ multiplex PCR. Seen here are around 150,000 clones, about 80% observed once, and the top ten hold roughly 9.7%. The sequenced material came from PBMCs. These receptor sequences come from a man aged 18 to 29 in good health and CMV-seropositive. The CDR3 runs from the conserved cysteine through the conserved F or W. Each record gives: J gene, D gene, V gene, clone size, CDR3 DNA, CDR3 protein. A D gene is named only where the DNA matches it firmly. Size is omitted from some rows. Given values are once, few, many or a class for expanded clones.

j_call: TRBJ2-4
d_call: TRBD2
v_call: TRBV11-2
clone_size: few
cdr3_nt: TGTGCCAGCAGCTTAGCTAGCGGGGGAAACATTCAGTACTTC
cdr3_aa: CASSLASGGNIQYF

j_call: TRBJ1-5
d_call: NA
v_call: TRBV28
clone_size: NA
cdr3_nt: TGTGCCAGCAGTTTCCCCAGGGAGGTGCGGAATGATCAGCCCCAGCATTTT
cdr3_aa: CASSFPREVRNDQPQHF

j_call: TRBJ1-1
d_call: NA
v_call: TRBV7-9
clone_size: once
cdr3_nt: TGTGCCAGCAGCTTAGTATTGCCGAATTCAGGGGAAGCTTTCTTT
cdr3_aa: CASSLVLPNSGEAFF

j_call: TRBJ1-3
d_call: NA
v_call: TRBV28
clone_size: once
cdr3_nt: TGTGCCAGCAGTACTCAACAGATTTCCAACACCATATATTTT
cdr3_aa: CASSTQQISNTIYF

j_call: TRBJ1-5
d_call: NA
v_call: TRBV28
clone_size: NA
cdr3_nt: TGTGCCAGCAGTCAGGGATTGAGCAGCAATCAGCCCCAGCATTTT
cdr3_aa: CASSQGLSSNQPQHF

j_call: TRBJ1-1
d_call: NA
v_call: TRBV5-1
clone_size: NA
cdr3_nt: TGCGCCAGCGGCCTCCGGGCGGGGAGCACTGAAGCTTTCTTT
cdr3_aa: CASGLRAGSTEAFF

j_call: TRBJ1-1
d_call: NA
v_call: TRBV10-1
clone_size: NA
cdr3_nt: TGCGCCAGCAGTGAGCCCACAGGGAACGAAGCTTTCTTT
cdr3_aa: CASSEPTGNEAFF

j_call: TRBJ2-7
d_call: TRBD1
v_call: TRBV7-9
clone_size: NA
cdr3_nt: TGTGCCAGCAGTCCAAACAGGGGAAACTACGAGCAGTACTTC
cdr3_aa: CASSPNRGNYEQYF

j_call: TRBJ2-2
d_call: TRBD1
v_call: TRBV7-9
clone_size: few
cdr3_nt: TGTGCCAGCAGCTTAACCTCCAGGGGGAAGGCCGGGGAGCTGTTTTTT
cdr3_aa: CASSLTSRGKAGELFF

j_call: TRBJ1-1
d_call: TRBD1
v_call: TRBV12-5
clone_size: NA
cdr3_nt: TGTGCTAGTGGTTTGGGAGGACAGGGGGCGAACACTGAAGCTTTCTTT
cdr3_aa: CASGLGGQGANTEAFF

j_call: TRBJ2-7
d_call: NA
v_call: TRBV7-9
clone_size: NA
cdr3_nt: TGTGCCAGCAGCCAGGCAGGGTCCCTATCCTACGAGCAGTACTTC
cdr3_aa: CASSQAGSLSYEQYF

j_call: TRBJ2-2
d_call: TRBD2
v_call: TRBV9
clone_size: NA
cdr3_nt: TGTGCCAGCAGCGGTAGAGGACAGCTGAGGACTAGCGGAGCGAACACCGGGGAGCTGTTTTTT
cdr3_aa: CASSGRGQLRTSGANTGELFF

j_call: TRBJ1-1
d_call: TRBD1
v_call: TRBV4-3
clone_size: few
cdr3_nt: TGCGCCAGCAGCACAACGACAGGGGTGGGCACTGAAGCTTTCTTT
cdr3_aa: CASSTTTGVGTEAFF

j_call: TRBJ2-7
d_call: NA
v_call: TRBV28
clone_size: NA
cdr3_nt: TGTGCCAGCCGGGACACTCTATACGAGCAGTACTTC
cdr3_aa: CASRDTLYEQYF

j_call: TRBJ2-6
d_call: NA
v_call: TRBV7-3
clone_size: NA
cdr3_nt: TGTGCCAGCAGCCCTGGGACACGGCTGGGAGTGGGCGTCCTGACTTTC
cdr3_aa: CASSPGTRLGVGVLTF

j_call: TRBJ2-1
d_call: NA
v_call: TRBV4-3
clone_size: NA
cdr3_nt: TGCGCCAGCAGCCTTTTGGGCGGGACCACCAATGAGCAGTTCTTC
cdr3_aa: CASSLLGGTTNEQFF

j_call: TRBJ2-1
d_call: NA
v_call: TRBV19
clone_size: NA
cdr3_nt: TGTGCCAGTAGCTACCTAAGGGGTGAGCAGTTCTTC
cdr3_aa: CASSYLRGEQFF

j_call: TRBJ1-2
d_call: TRBD1
v_call: TRBV7-8
clone_size: NA
cdr3_nt: TGTGCCAGCAGCCCCCGAGGGACAGACCCTCGAAGCTACACCTTC
cdr3_aa: CASSPRGTDPRSYTF

j_call: TRBJ2-3
d_call: TRBD1
v_call: TRBV6-5
clone_size: NA
cdr3_nt: TGTGCCAGCAGTTACGGGACAGGGTCAGATACGCAGTATTTT
cdr3_aa: CASSYGTGSDTQYF

j_call: TRBJ2-5
d_call: NA
v_call: TRBV7-6
clone_size: NA
cdr3_nt: TGTGCCAGCAGCCCCTCAGGGGTAGAGACCCAGTACTTC
cdr3_aa: CASSPSGVETQYF

j_call: TRBJ2-1
d_call: TRBD2
v_call: TRBV7-2
clone_size: NA
cdr3_nt: TGTGCCAGCAGCCCCGGACTAGCGGGAAACAATGAGCAGTTCTTC
cdr3_aa: CASSPGLAGNNEQFF

j_call: TRBJ1-1
d_call: TRBD1
v_call: TRBV6-5
clone_size: NA
cdr3_nt: TGTGCCAGCAGTTATTGGGACGGGACAGGGGCCACTGAAGCTTTCTTT
cdr3_aa: CASSYWDGTGATEAFF